The 5 T cell receptor delta chains below come from one sample, sequenced in a study of fetal and pediatric gammadelta thymocytes. TCRdb reanalysed the reads with CATT. The repertoire holds fewer than 2,500 delta-chain clones, with around 23% as singletons. The specimen sequenced was non-Vgamma9Vdelta2 gamma-delta T cells from the thymus. Subset specified: CD3+gammadeltaTCR+ thymocytes not co-expressing Vgamma9 and Vdelta2. Every receptor here comes from a child who underwent cardiac surgery and was recorded as healthy.

With regard to this clone: A much larger clone lies a single base off, so this may be a read error. This CDR3 is also generated by other DNA sequences in the sample. The V gene is TRAV38-2/DV8, the J gene TRDJ1; 12 positions match TRDD3. Germline V gene lookup returns CDR1 TSESDYY and CDR2 QEAYKQQN. This CDR3 is 21 amino acids long. CDR3 sequence: CAYRPFVVLGDTGVYTDKLIF. CDR3 nucleotides: TGTGCTTATAGGCCATTTGTGGTACTGGGGGATACCGGCGTGTACACTGATAAACTCATCTTT.

Only a few counts were recorded for this clone. V and J are TRDV1 and TRDJ1, with D hard to call. V was clipped by 4 bases and J by 0 bases, with 24 bases between them. CDR3 length: 19 residues. Germline V lookup: CDR1 TSWWSYY, CDR2 QGS. CDR3 sequence: CALGGHFYHSRWYTDKLIF. The CDR3 nucleotides read TGTGCTCTTGGGGGCCACTTCTACCACTCCCGGTGGTACACCGATAAACTCATCTTT.

By share, this clone counts as medium-sized. V usage is TRDV3 and J usage is TRDJ1; D call uncertain. Trimming left V 1 base short and J 0 bases short, with 21 bases between. The CDR3 has 17 residues. CDR1 and CDR2 (germline): TVYSNPD, GDNSRS (reference sequence). CDR3 in amino acids: CAFKALPRTAYTDKLIF. The CDR3 region has the DNA TGTGCCTTTAAGGCTCTCCCCCGTACTGCGTACACCGATAAACTCATCTTT.

This clone was recorded only once. Since a much larger clone is just one base distant, this may be a read error. The gene calls are TRDV1 and TRDJ1; D tentatively reads TRDD2 or TRDD3 (8 bases each). The CDR3 is 26 residues long. Germline values: CDR1 TSWWSYY, CDR2 QGS. The ends were cut back, 4 bases at V and 0 bases at J, with 45 bases in the middle. In nucleotides, the CDR3 is TGTGCTCTTGGGGTCGAATACTTTCACCCCCTTCCTAATCCCGCTGGGGGACGGTTGTACACCGATAAACTCATCTTT. It yields the protein CALGVEYFHPLPNPAGGRLYTDKLIF.

This clone is medium-sized. The chain uses TRDV3 and TRDJ1; 8 bases map to TRDD3. Germline V CDR1 and CDR2: TVYSNPD, GDNSRS (reference sequence). J gave up 0 bases and V 3 bases, and 9 bases lay outside the gene matches. The CDR3 consists of 15 residues. The CDR3, as DNA: TGTGCCTTGGGGGATAAAAAGAAATACACCGATAAACTCATCTTT. Residues: CALGDKKKYTDKLIF.